The next 22 T cell receptor beta chains were all read from a single sample in a study of early T cells in non-severe SARS-CoV-2 infection. Each CDR3 protein is one row after TCRdb ran MiXCR on the 5' RACE reads. The sample lists tens of thousands of distinct CDR3 sequences, 10% to 15% seen once, with about 4% in the top ten. Source material: whole blood. Receptors were obtained from an adult who was a healthcare worker with PCR-confirmed SARS-CoV-2 infection or an uninfected control (not recorded which).

This clonotype has at least ten counts. This chain uses TRBV7-2 with TRBJ2-7; D possibly corresponds to TRBD1 (6 bases). Trimming removed 5 bases at V and 6 bases at J, with 14 bases between. CDR1 is SGHTA and CDR2 is FQGNSA in the germline V gene. The length of the CDR3 is 13 residues. The CDR3 loop is CASSGNDRTEQYF. CDR3 DNA: TGTGCCAGCAGCGGCAATGACAGGACCGAGCAGTACTTC.

There are a few counts of this clonotype. The chain links TRBV20-1 to TRBJ2-7; D unclear. The CDR3 is 12 residues long. The V gene's germline CDR1 is DFQATT and CDR2 SNEGSKA (reference sequence). Trimming stripped 6 bases from V and 7 bases from J, with 16 bases between. The CDR3 sequence is CSAPPALREQYF. The CDR3 nucleotides read TGCAGTGCCCCCCCCGCCCTCAGGGAGCAGTACTTC.

The table lists this clonotype with a few counts. The chain recombines TRBV28 with TRBJ1-2; D uncertain. This CDR3 is 14 amino acids long. V lost 6 bases and J 0 bases, leaving 11 bases between the germline ends. CDR1 MDHEN and CDR2 SYDVKM come from the germline V gene. The chain's CDR3 is CASRDGRANYGYTF. In DNA, the CDR3 is TGTGCCAGCAGAGACGGGAGAGCTAACTATGGCTACACCTTC.

This clonotype showed up just a few times. The rearrangement uses TRBV12-3 or TRBV12-4 and TRBJ1-2; D is possibly TRBD1 (6 bases). V lost 6 bases and J lost 6, with 17 bases in between. There are 14 residues in the CDR3. CDR3 nucleotide sequence: TGTGCCAGCAGCCTACAGGGTTTGGGGGATGGCTACACCTTC. Translation gives CASSLQGLGDGYTF.

This clonotype was observed many times. This chain uses TRBV7-6 with TRBJ2-1, with 8 positions matching TRBD2. Germline assignment: CDR1 SGHVS and CDR2 FNYEAQ. The CDR3 is made up of 14 amino acids. J lost 6 bases, V lost 6 bases, and 7 bases had no gene match. The CDR3 DNA is TGTGCCAGCAGAACCGGGGGGGCGGGCAATGAGCAGTTCTTC. Its protein product is CASRTGGAGNEQFF.

In this sample, this clonotype turned up many times. The chain combines TRBV28 with TRBJ2-7, with D maybe TRBD2 (5 bases). The germline V and J ends were trimmed by 2 bases and 6 bases, with 11 bases remaining between them. This CDR3 contains 13 residues. Germline V lookup: CDR1 MDHEN, CDR2 SYDVKM. The CDR3 here is CASSLTGIGEQYF. CDR3 nucleotides: TGTGCCAGCAGTTTAACGGGGATAGGCGAGCAGTACTTC. Full variable domain (remainder filled in from reference TRBV28 and TRBJ2-7): DVKVTQSSRYLVKRTGEKVFLECVQDMDHENMFWYRQDPGLGLRLIYFSYDVKMKEKGDIPEGYSVSREKKERFSLILESASTNQTSMYLCASSLTGIGEQYFGPGTRLTVT.

This clonotype has a count of ten or more. The chain uses TRBV10-2 and TRBJ2-1, with 14 bases aligning to TRBD2. Germline CDR1 reads WSHSY; CDR2 reads SAAADI. The CDR3 extends over 16 amino acids. Trimming cost V 7 bases and J 7 bases; bases outside gene matches: 9. For the CDR3, the DNA is TGCGCCAGCACCCCCGGGACTAGCGGGAGATTGAATGAGCAGTTCTTC. Encoded protein: CASTPGTSGRLNEQFF.

The sample holds many counts of this clonotype. This sequence joins TRBV6-5 and TRBJ2-7; 12 bases are a match to TRBD1. V trimming: 7 bases; J trimming: 2 bases; junction bases outside the gene matches: 6. The CDR3 has 15 residues. In germline, CDR1 is MNHEY, CDR2 SVGAGI. CDR3 DNA sequence: TGTGCCAGCACCCAAGGGACAGGGGGCACCTACGAGCAGTACTTC. It translates to CASTQGTGGTYEQYF.

This clonotype was recorded many times. The rearrangement uses TRBV29-1 and TRBJ1-5; 10 nucleotides match TRBD1. The CDR3 covers 14 residues. After removal of 4 bases from V and 6 bases from J, the junction contained 6 bases not matched to a gene. Germline V gives CDR1 SQVTM, CDR2 ANQGSEA. Here the CDR3 reads CSVADRGLGQPQHF. Written as DNA, the CDR3 is TGCAGCGTTGCGGACAGGGGGTTAGGTCAGCCCCAGCATTTT.

The chain is built from TRBV29-1 and TRBJ2-1; D remains unclear. The V and J ends lost 8 bases and 6 bases respectively, with 11 bases between them. This CDR3 has 11 amino acids. Germline V gives CDR1 SQVTM, CDR2 ANQGSEA. CDR3 sequence reads: CSSMEINEQFF. In DNA form, the CDR3 reads TGCAGCTCAATGGAAATCAATGAGCAGTTCTTC.

This clonotype was recorded at least ten times. CDR3 bases: TGTGCCAGCAGCCCCCAGACAGGGGCCCTTGGTTCACCCCTCCACTTT. It translates to CASSPQTGALGSPLHF. J is TRBJ1-6 and V is TRBV7-6, with TRBD1 identical over 8 bases. This CDR3 has 16 residues. The V gene's germline CDR1 is SGHVS and CDR2 FNYEAQ. Germline trimming cut 5 bases from V and 9 bases from J; bases unmatched to any gene: 12.

This clonotype was picked up many times. This chain uses TRBV29-1 with TRBJ2-7; 8 bases match TRBD1. In germline, CDR1 is SQVTM, CDR2 ANQGSEA. The CDR3 covers 12 residues. The J segment lost 5 bases and the V segment lost 7 bases, leaving 7 bases of the junction unmatched. The CDR3 region has the DNA TGCAGCGCGGGGGACAGGCAAAACGAGCAGTACTTC. Translation: CSAGDRQNEQYF.

This clonotype was found a few times. The chain uses TRBV18 and TRBJ2-1; 7 nucleotides align to TRBD2. The CDR3 is 16 residues long. Germline assignment: CDR1 KGHSH and CDR2 LQKENI. V lost 3 bases and J lost 10; bases outside the gene matches: 15. In nucleotides, the CDR3 is TGTGCCAGCTCACCCCCTAGCGGCGGGATGGGCTCGGAGCAGTTCTTC. Translation gives CASSPPSGGMGSEQFF. The whole variable domain, filled in from reference TRBV18 and TRBJ2-1, reads NAGVMQNPRHLVRRRGQEARLRCSPMKGHSHVYWYRQLPEEGLKFMVYLQKENIIDESGMPKERFSAEFPKEGPSILRIQQVVRGDSAAYFCASSPPSGGMGSEQFFGPGTRLTVL.

V usage is TRBV7-2 and J usage is TRBJ2-3; D is ambiguous. Looked up from germline, CDR1 is SGHTA and CDR2 is FQGNSA. The V gene lost 3 bases and the J gene lost 3 bases, with 13 bases spanning the gap. CDR3 length: 15 amino acids. CDR3 nucleotide sequence: TGTGCCAGCAGCTTGTCCACTATTTGGACAGATACGCAGTATTTT. Encoded protein: CASSLSTIWTDTQYF.

The chain couples TRBV19 to TRBJ1-5; tentatively, D is TRBD1 (5 bases). Germline V gene data show CDR1 as LNHDA and CDR2 as SQIVND (reference sequence). The CDR3 loop spans 16 amino acids. The V gene lost 6 bases and the J gene lost 4 bases, with 19 bases spanning the gap. The CDR3 protein is CASSPARAGENQPQHF. The DNA of the CDR3 is TGTGCCAGTAGCCCCGCCAGGGCTGGAGAAAATCAGCCCCAGCATTTT.

This clonotype occurred a few times. The chain carries TRBV27 and TRBJ1-6; D remains unclear. Germline V gene data show CDR1 as MNHEY and CDR2 as SMNVEV (reference sequence). This CDR3 is 14 amino acids long. Trimming left V 7 bases short and J 4 bases short, with 11 bases between. The CDR3 loop reads CASTPGGYNSPLHF. The CDR3 DNA is TGTGCCAGCACTCCCGGTGGTTATAATTCACCCCTCCACTTT.

This clonotype occurred many times. The chain carries TRBV7-6 and TRBJ2-3; 7 nucleotides align to TRBD2. CDR3 size: 13 residues. Germline-derived CDR1 and CDR2 are SGHVS and FNYEAQ. Trimming cost V 1 base and J 6 bases; bases outside gene matches: 1. CDR3 protein: CASSLGEGDTQYF. The CDR3 DNA reads TGTGCCAGCAGCTTAGGGGAGGGTGATACGCAGTATTTT. The whole variable domain, filled in from reference TRBV7-6 and TRBJ2-3, reads GAGVSQSPRYKVTKRGQDVALRCDPISGHVSLYWYRQALGQGPEFLTYFNYEAQQDKSGLPNDRFSAERPEGSISTLTIQRTEQRDSAMYRCASSLGEGDTQYFGPGTRLTVL.

The chain combines TRBV11-2 with TRBJ1-6; no definite D call. Deletions cut 0 bases from V and 7 bases from J, with 10 bases between. Germline CDR1 reads SGHAT; CDR2 reads FQNNGV. CDR3 length: 15 residues. The CDR3 DNA sequence: TGTGCCAGCAGCTTAGAGAGGTTCGGAAATTCACCCCTCCACTTT. It specifies CASSLERFGNSPLHF.

This clonotype was found many times. The genes are TRBV28 and TRBJ1-4, with 8 bases lining up with TRBD1. This CDR3 region has 14 residues. V lost 6 bases and J lost 7; bases outside the gene matches: 7. Germline V gene sequence: CDR1 MDHEN, CDR2 SYDVKM. Here the CDR3 DNA reads TGTGCCAGCAGCTCAGGGGGCTTGGGTGAAAAACTGTTTTTT. This sequence encodes CASSSGGLGEKLFF.

V is TRBV2 and J is TRBJ1-2; D remains ambiguous. This CDR3 spans 10 amino acids. Trimming took 4 bases from V and 10 from J, leaving 7 bases between them. Germline CDR1 reads SNHLY; CDR2 reads FYNNEI. The CDR3 is CASSAGDYTF. As DNA, the CDR3 is TGTGCCAGCAGTGCCGGCGACTACACCTTC.

This clonotype turned up a few times. CDR3 in DNA: TGCGCCAGCAGTGAGACCGCTGGAAACACCATATATTTT. Its protein product is CASSETAGNTIYF. This chain links TRBV10-2 with TRBJ1-3, with D unresolved. Trimming pared 2 bases from V and 2 bases from J, leaving 4 bases between. This CDR3 contains 13 residues. Per germline, CDR1 WSHSY and CDR2 SAAADI.

A few counts support this clonotype. The rearrangement uses TRBV7-9 and TRBJ2-1; a weak D match, TRBD2 (6 bases). This CDR3 comprises 16 residues. Trimming shortened V by 5 bases and J by 0 bases, and 14 bases separated the two germline ends. Germline CDR1 is SEHNR and CDR2 is FQNEAQ (reference sequence). Here the CDR3 reads CASSLMGLLSYNEQFF. The CDR3 nucleotides are TGTGCCAGCAGCCTTATGGGACTTCTCTCCTACAATGAGCAGTTCTTC.